Listed below are T cell receptor beta chains from one sample, sequenced in a study of blood T cell repertoires in COVID-19. Using immunoSEQ multiplex PCR, the repertoire was profiled, and TCRdb retains in-frame clones only, with some absent. The sample records about 410,000 clones, approximately 89% being singletons. Input material: peripheral blood. The source is a woman aged 35 to 49 with COVID-19, enrolled during active disease. Each CDR3 is given with its conserved first and last residue. A D gene is named only where the DNA matches it firmly. The listing skips clone size in some rows; elsewhere it reads once, few, many or a size class.

D: .; J: TRBJ1-2; V: TRBV7-3; size: .; DNA: TGTGCCAGCAGCCAAACAGATAACTATGGCTACACCTTC; CDR3: CASSQTDNYGYTF
D: .; J: TRBJ2-2; V: TRBV4-3; size: once; DNA: TGCGCCAGCAGCCCGGTGACCGGGGAGCTGTTTTTT; CDR3: CASSPVTGELFF
D: .; J: TRBJ2-1; V: TRBV5-1; size: once; DNA: TGCGCCAGCAGCTTGGGGCAGGGATGGAATGAGCAGTTCTTC; CDR3: CASSLGQGWNEQFF
D: .; J: TRBJ1-4; V: TRBV6-5; size: .; DNA: TGTGCCGCCGAGGGAGGGAATGAAAAACTGTTTTTT; CDR3: CAAEGGNEKLFF
D: TRBD1; J: TRBJ2-3; V: TRBV14; size: .; DNA: TGTGCCAGCAGCCAAGATAGACAGGGTTACCGGCGGGATACGCAGTATTTT; CDR3: CASSQDRQGYRRDTQYF
D: .; J: TRBJ1-2; V: TRBV6-2/TRBV6-3; size: .; DNA: TGTGCCAGCAGTCCAGACAGAGTCTATGGCTACACCTTC; CDR3: CASSPDRVYGYTF
D: .; J: TRBJ2-7; V: TRBV29-1; size: .; DNA: TGCAGCGTTTGGACTGTGTACGAGCAGTACTTC; CDR3: CSVWTVYEQYF
D: TRBD1; J: TRBJ2-6; V: TRBV30; size: .; DNA: TGTGCCTGGGCCCCGGGCTCAGGGGGCTCTGGGGCCAACGTCCTGACTTTC; CDR3: CAWAPGSGGSGANVLTF
D: .; J: TRBJ2-1; V: TRBV19; size: .; DNA: TGTGCCGAGATAAGCGGCCCCCGCCCCCAGCAGTTCTTC; CDR3: CAEISGPRPQQFF
D: .; J: TRBJ1-1; V: TRBV5-4; size: .; DNA: TGTGCCAGCAGCTTGGCGCGGGTTACAGGGCTGGGGACTGAAGCTTTCTTT; CDR3: CASSLARVTGLGTEAFF
D: .; J: TRBJ2-1; V: TRBV19; size: once; DNA: TGTGCCAGTAGTATCCCCCCCGGGAGCTCCTACAATGAGCAGTTCTTC; CDR3: CASSIPPGSSYNEQFF
D: TRBD1; J: TRBJ2-6; V: TRBV30; size: .; DNA: TGTGCCTGTCAGTCCGGGACAGGGTTTGCGTCTGGGGCCAACGTCCTGACTTTC; CDR3: CACQSGTGFASGANVLTF
D: TRBD2; J: TRBJ2-5; V: TRBV7-2; size: .; DNA: TGTGCCAGCAGCTTAGTAGGGCTAGCGGGAGAAGAGACCCAGTACTTC; CDR3: CASSLVGLAGEETQYF
D: .; J: TRBJ2-1; V: TRBV9; size: .; DNA: TGTGCCAGCAGCGCCAGGGGTGAGCAGTTCTTC; CDR3: CASSARGEQFF
D: .; J: TRBJ2-3; V: TRBV6-2/TRBV6-3; size: .; DNA: TGTGCCAGCAGTTACTCATCGGGAGAACCAGATACGCAGTATTTT; CDR3: CASSYSSGEPDTQYF
D: .; J: TRBJ1-6; V: TRBV19; size: .; DNA: TGTGCCAGTACCAAATCACCCTTCCAGGGTAGAGGTTCACCCCTCCACTTT; CDR3: CASTKSPFQGRGSPLHF
D: .; J: TRBJ2-7; V: TRBV12-5; size: .; DNA: TGTGCTAGTGGTTTGGTGAGGGGGGGGACCCCAGGCCGTGAATACGAGCAGTACTTC; CDR3: CASGLVRGGTPGREYEQYF
D: TRBD1; J: TRBJ2-4; V: TRBV15; size: .; DNA: TGTGCCACCAGAGCCTCCCGGGACAGATTAGCCAAAAACATTCAGTACTTC; CDR3: CATRASRDRLAKNIQYF
D: .; J: TRBJ1-3; V: TRBV4-2; size: .; DNA: TGTGCCAGCAGCCAAGCTACAACAGGGTACGGAAACACCATATATTTT; CDR3: CASSQATTGYGNTIYF
D: TRBD1; J: TRBJ1-6; V: TRBV3-1/TRBV3-2; size: .; DNA: TGTGCCAGCAGCAGACAGGGGTTTCTTAATTCACCCCTCCACTTT; CDR3: CASSRQGFLNSPLHF
D: .; J: TRBJ2-7; V: TRBV6-5; size: .; DNA: TGTGCCAGCAGTTTCGGGACATTAGGAAACTCCTACGAGCAGTACTTC; CDR3: CASSFGTLGNSYEQYF
D: .; J: TRBJ1-1; V: TRBV11-3; size: .; DNA: TGTGCCAGCAGCTTGAGGGATTACACTGAAGCTTTCTTT; CDR3: CASSLRDYTEAFF
D: .; J: TRBJ2-3; V: TRBV9; size: .; DNA: TGTGCCAGCAGCCAAGAAAAGCGGCGCACAGATACGCAGTATTTT; CDR3: CASSQEKRRTDTQYF
D: .; J: TRBJ1-1; V: TRBV6-6; size: once; DNA: TGTGCCAGCAGTTTACAGGGCGCCCGGGGTGAAGCTTTCTTT; CDR3: CASSLQGARGEAFF
D: TRBD2; J: TRBJ2-3; V: TRBV7-2; size: .; DNA: TGTGCCAGTCGCTTGGGGGGGATAAGCACAGATACGCAGTATTTT; CDR3: CASRLGGISTDTQYF
D: .; J: TRBJ1-1; V: TRBV19; size: .; DNA: TGTGCCACCGATCCGGGAGGTGTCACTGAAGCTTTCTTT; CDR3: CATDPGGVTEAFF